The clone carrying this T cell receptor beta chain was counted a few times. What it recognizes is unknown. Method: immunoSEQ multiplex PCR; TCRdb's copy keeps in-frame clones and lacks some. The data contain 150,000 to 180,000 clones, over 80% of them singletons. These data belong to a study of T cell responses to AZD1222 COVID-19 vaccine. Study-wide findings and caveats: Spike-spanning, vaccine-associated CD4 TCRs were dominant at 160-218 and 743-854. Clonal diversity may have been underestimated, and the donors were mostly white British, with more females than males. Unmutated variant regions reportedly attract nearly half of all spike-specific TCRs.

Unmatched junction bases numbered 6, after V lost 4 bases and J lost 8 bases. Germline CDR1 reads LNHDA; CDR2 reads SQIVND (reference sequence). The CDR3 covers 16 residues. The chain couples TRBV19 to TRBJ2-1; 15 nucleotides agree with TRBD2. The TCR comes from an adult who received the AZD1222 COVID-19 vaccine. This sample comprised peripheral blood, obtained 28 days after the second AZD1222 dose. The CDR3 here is CASSKGLAGGLDEQFF. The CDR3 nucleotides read TGTGCCAGTAGTAAGGGACTAGCGGGAGGCCTAGATGAGCAGTTCTTC.